The 28 T cell receptor beta chains in this list originate from one sample, sequenced in a study of siplizumab effects on memory and regulatory T cells (dated by TCRdb to the late 2010s). Libraries came from the immunoSEQ multiplex PCR assay. TCRdb re-hosts the immuneACCESS table, in-frame sequences only. Its copies lack some clones; in the studies checked, an unresolved V gene accounts for under half of them, and the cause for the rest is not known. Present in this sample are 45,000 to 60,000 clones, roughly 87% of which were seen just once. Jointly, the top ten make up roughly 0.37% of the sample. Sequencing was performed on naive CD8+ T cells sorted from blood. The sample's cell subset or site, from its label and the paper: unstimulated naive T cells. These receptors originate from a human donor in good health.

The chain has TRBV7-3 and TRBJ2-7; 12 bases map to TRBD2. V lost 5 bases to trimming and J lost 5 bases; unmatched junction nucleotides: 7. CDR3 length equals 15 residues. CDR1 is SGHTA and CDR2 is FQGTGA in the germline V gene. CDR3 bases: TGTGCCAGCAGCGCAACTAGCGGGAGGTCCCACGAGCAGTACTTC. Amino acids: CASSATSGRSHEQYF.

This rearrangement joins TRBV19 to TRBJ2-1; D gene uncertain. The CDR3 extends over 16 amino acids. With 2 bases removed from V and 7 bases from J, the gap between germline ends came to 18 bases. Germline V gene lookup returns CDR1 LNHDA and CDR2 SQIVND (reference sequence). The CDR3 DNA reads TGTGCCAGTAGTATATCGTCCAGAGGTGATGGGAATGAGCAGTTCTTC. It translates to CASSISSRGDGNEQFF.

This sequence joins TRBV7-9 and TRBJ2-7; 9 bases line up with TRBD2. The V and J ends lost 0 bases and 6 bases, in that order; junction bases with no gene match: 6. The CDR3 contains 15 residues. CDR1 is SEHNR, CDR2 FQNEAQ, per germline (reference sequence). The CDR3 protein is CASSLAAGGPPEQYF. The CDR3, as DNA: TGTGCCAGCAGCTTAGCGGCGGGAGGGCCACCCGAGCAGTACTTC.

This sequence joins TRBV9 and TRBJ2-3, with TRBD1 matching 8 bases. Germline CDR1 and CDR2: SGDLS and YYNGEE. The CDR3 has 17 residues. With V trimmed by 3 bases and J by 2 bases, 11 bases remained unmatched. The CDR3 region is CASSAGQGIGYTDTQYF. As DNA, the CDR3 is TGTGCCAGCAGCGCCGGACAGGGTATTGGGTACACAGATACGCAGTATTTT.

The chain couples TRBV29-1 to TRBJ2-1; possible D gene TRBD2, 6 bases. Germline-derived CDR1 and CDR2 are SQVTM and ANQGSEA. The ends were cut back, 4 bases at V and 6 bases at J, with 19 bases in the middle. The CDR3 loop spans 15 amino acids. The CDR3 DNA reads as TGCAGCGTTGGGCTGCCTAGCGCAATAGGCAATGAGCAGTTCTTC. Translating it yields CSVGLPSAIGNEQFF.

This clone was seen a few times. The gene calls are TRBV5-4 and TRBJ1-1, with no clear D. Germline-derived CDR1 and CDR2 are SGHNT and YYREEE (reference sequence). V was trimmed by 4 bases and J by 7 bases, leaving 8 bases between them. The CDR3 is made up of 11 amino acids. CDR3 protein: CASSVLDEAFF. CDR3 sequence (DNA): TGTGCCAGCAGCGTCCTAGATGAAGCTTTCTTT.

The V call is TRBV9, the J call TRBJ2-3, with D uncertain. V was pared by 3 bases and J by 5 bases, with 7 bases between. Germline CDR1 and CDR2: SGDLS and YYNGEE. CDR3 length: 12 residues. CDR3 amino acids: CASSGALDTQYF. The DNA for the CDR3 is TGTGCCAGCAGCGGTGCCTTAGATACGCAGTATTTT.

This rearrangement joins TRBV7-9 to TRBJ2-1, with D uncertain. V was cut by 1 base and J by 7 bases, with 8 bases left in between. The CDR3 runs 13 residues. From germline, CDR1 is SEHNR and CDR2 FQNEAQ (reference sequence). The CDR3 region is CASSLEVGNEQFF. The CDR3 DNA is TGTGCCAGCAGCTTAGAGGTCGGGAATGAGCAGTTCTTC.

This sequence joins TRBV21-1 and TRBJ2-7; no check of the table's D call, TRBD1, against the DNA was made. TRBV21-1 is a pseudogene. This CDR3 is built from 16 residues. In DNA, the CDR3 is TGTGCCAGCAGCCTCCTTACGGGACAGGGGTTCTTGGGGCAGTACTTC. Translated, it gives CASSLLTGQGFLGQYF.

This chain links TRBV6-5 with TRBJ1-5, with a possible D match to TRBD1 (5 bases). Germline values: CDR1 MNHEY, CDR2 SVGAGI. Between the trimmed V and J ends, which lost 4 bases and 7 bases, there was a span of 11 bases. The CDR3 totals 13 residues. CDR3 sequence (DNA): TGTGCCAGCAGTTTAGGGGAGGGCCAGCCCCAGCATTTT. The encoded protein is CASSLGEGQPQHF.

The chain combines TRBV4-2 with TRBJ2-1; D unclear. The CDR3 totals 13 residues. Per germline, CDR1 LGHNA and CDR2 YNFKEQ. V was cut by 4 bases and J by 0 bases, with 4 bases left in between. CDR3 coding DNA: TGTGCCAGCAGCCCGTCCTCCTACAATGAGCAGTTCTTC. It codes for CASSPSSYNEQFF.

This sequence joins TRBV7-8 and TRBJ1-2; unclear D gene. Between the trimmed V and J ends, which lost 5 bases and 4 bases, there was a span of 17 bases. The CDR3 is made up of 15 amino acids. Per germline, CDR1 SGHVS and CDR2 FQNEAQ. CDR3 protein: CASSNPPLLLYGYTF. CDR3 coding DNA: TGTGCCAGCAGCAACCCCCCCCTTCTACTCTATGGCTACACCTTC.

V usage is TRBV14 and J usage is TRBJ1-6, with D perhaps TRBD1 (5 bases). V gave up 0 bases and J gave up 3 bases, with 9 bases separating them. Germline-derived CDR1 and CDR2 are SGHDN and FVKESK. The CDR3 totals 16 residues. CDR3 DNA: TGTGCCAGCAGCCAAGATCGAAGGGGCTATAATTCACCCCTCCACTTT. Its protein is CASSQDRRGYNSPLHF.

Here the CDR3 reads CASSARDFYNEQFF. The DNA of the CDR3 is TGTGCCAGTAGTGCCCGGGACTTCTACAATGAGCAGTTCTTC. The V call is TRBV19, the J call TRBJ2-1, with D possibly matching TRBD2 (6 bases). The germline V gene has CDR1 LNHDA and CDR2 SQIVND (reference sequence). The CDR3 has 14 amino acids. Trimming shortened V by 5 bases and J by 3 bases, and 11 bases separated the two germline ends. The full variable domain, in which reference TRBV19 and TRBJ2-1 provide the parts outside the CDR3, is DGGITQSPKYLFRKEGQNVTLSCEQNLNHDAMYWYRQDPGQGLRLIYYSQIVNDFQKGDIAEGYSVSREKKESFPLTVTSAQKNPTAFYLCASSARDFYNEQFFGPGTRLTVL.

This rearrangement joins TRBV5-6 to TRBJ1-2; D gene ambiguous. Trimming took off 3 bases at V and 4 bases at J, with 13 bases between the two ends. The CDR3 is 14 residues long. CDR1 SGHDT and CDR2 YYEEEE come from the germline V gene. The DNA for the CDR3 is TGTGCCAGCAGCTCCTCCCCCCCAGGCTATGGCTACACCTTC. Translation: CASSSSPPGYGYTF.

V and J are TRBV18 and TRBJ1-2; possibly TRBD1 for D (6 bases). V was shortened by 3 bases and J by 8 bases, with 16 bases between the two germline ends. CDR1 and CDR2 (germline): KGHSH, LQKENI. The CDR3 has 14 amino acids. The CDR3 bases are TGTGCCAGCTCACCCCTCACAGGGAGAATAGGCTACACCTTC. This sequence encodes CASSPLTGRIGYTF.

The CDR3 is CASSFLVEVYNSPLHF. Written as DNA, the CDR3 is TGTGCCAGCAGTTTCCTGGTGGAGGTCTATAATTCACCCCTCCACTTT. The V call is TRBV27, the J call TRBJ1-6, with D hard to call. The V end lost 3 bases, the J end lost 3 bases, and 12 bases lay between the germline ends. The germline V gene encodes CDR1 MNHEY and CDR2 SMNVEV (reference sequence). The CDR3 has 16 amino acids.

This chain joins TRBV9 and TRBJ2-3; D is perhaps TRBD2 (6 bases). The CDR3 extends over 14 amino acids. V lost 0 bases, J lost 6 bases, and 11 bases lay in between. Per germline, CDR1 SGDLS and CDR2 YYNGEE. Here the CDR3 reads CASSVARGSDTQYF. The CDR3 DNA follows: TGTGCCAGCAGCGTAGCTCGGGGGTCGGATACGCAGTATTTT.

The rearrangement links TRBV11-1 to TRBJ2-7; D possibly corresponds to TRBD1 (7 bases). V dropped 7 bases and J dropped 1 base, with 14 bases sitting between them. The germline CDR1 and CDR2 sequences are SGHAT and FQDESV (reference sequence). The CDR3 runs 14 residues. CDR3 DNA: TGTGCCAGCACGGTGGCAGGGGGGTCCTACGAGCAGTACTTC. This codes for CASTVAGGSYEQYF.

A single count supports this clone. J is TRBJ2-1 and V is TRBV4-1; D unclear. CDR1 MGHRA and CDR2 YSYEKL come from the germline V gene. The CDR3 loop spans 13 amino acids. V was cut by 0 bases and J by 5 bases, with 5 bases left in between. This CDR3 reads CASSQDLNNEQFF. CDR3 nucleotide sequence: TGCGCCAGCAGCCAAGACTTAAACAATGAGCAGTTCTTC.

The chain links TRBV6-5 to TRBJ2-1; tentative D call: TRBD2 (5 bases). The CDR3 is 12 residues long. The V end lost 3 bases, the J end lost 8 bases, and 8 bases lay between the germline ends. Germline V lookup: CDR1 MNHEY, CDR2 SVGAGI. CDR3 sequence (DNA): TGTGCCAGCAGTTATTCCGGGGATGAGCAGTTCTTC. It translates to CASSYSGDEQFF.

The chain has TRBV11-3 and TRBJ2-1; TRBD2 is a possible D gene (5 bases). The CDR3 contains 15 residues. The ends were cut back, 5 bases at V and 4 bases at J, with 15 bases in the middle. Germline V gene sequence: CDR1 SGHNT, CDR2 YENEEA. The CDR3 here is CASSPKTGGYNEQFF. Here the CDR3 DNA reads TGTGCCAGCAGCCCAAAAACGGGCGGGTACAATGAGCAGTTCTTC.

This chain uses TRBV9 with TRBJ2-5; either TRBD1 or TRBD2 may supply D (5 bases each). The CDR3 has 13 amino acids. Trimming took off 3 bases at V and 4 bases at J, with 10 bases between the two ends. Germline values: CDR1 SGDLS, CDR2 YYNGEE. CDR3 protein: CASSGGRVETQYF. The CDR3 region has the DNA TGTGCCAGCAGCGGGGGACGTGTAGAGACCCAGTACTTC.

The chain uses TRBV10-3 and TRBJ2-1; 9 bases align to TRBD2. The V gene's germline CDR1 is ENHRY and CDR2 SYGVKD. The V gene end was trimmed by 3 bases and the J gene end by 8 bases; junction bases not matched to a gene: 5. The CDR3 runs 14 residues. The CDR3 bases are TGTGCCATCAGTGATAGCGGGAGCGGGCATGAGCAGTTCTTC. This sequence encodes CAISDSGSGHEQFF.

The V and J genes are TRBV6-6 and TRBJ2-7, with TRBD2 as a possible D gene (6 bases). The V end was cut by 8 bases, the J end by 6 bases, with 11 bases between. The germline gives CDR1 MNHNY, CDR2 SVGAGI (reference sequence). This CDR3 is built from 11 residues. The CDR3 nucleotides are TGTGCCAGCTTGGGGGGTCTCGAGCAGTACTTC. This codes for CASLGGLEQYF.

The V and J genes are TRBV30 and TRBJ1-6, with a tentative D call TRBD1 (6 bases). The CDR3 extends over 16 amino acids. V was cut by 4 bases and J by 4 bases, with 17 bases left in between. Germline lookup yields CDR1 GTSNPN and CDR2 SVGIG (reference sequence). CDR3 loop: CAWTPPGAAYNSPLHF. Written as DNA, the CDR3 is TGTGCCTGGACTCCCCCAGGGGCCGCGTATAATTCACCCCTCCACTTT.

This chain connects TRBV27 to TRBJ2-7, with D perhaps matching TRBD2 (6 bases). V lost 6 bases and J lost 2, with 14 bases in between. Germline V CDR1 and CDR2: MNHEY, SMNVEV (reference sequence). The length of the CDR3 is 14 residues. As DNA, the CDR3 is TGTGCCAGCAGCTCGCGGGGTCACACCTACGAGCAGTACTTC. This translates into CASSSRGHTYEQYF.

This chain joins TRBV7-9 and TRBJ2-5; D is possibly TRBD1 (7 bases). The V end was cut by 5 bases, the J end by 5 bases, with 15 bases between. Germline assignment: CDR1 SEHNR and CDR2 FQNEAQ (reference sequence). CDR3 length equals 14 residues. CDR3 in amino acids: CASSRRGQMETQYF. The DNA of the CDR3 is TGTGCCAGCAGCCGGCGGGGACAGATGGAGACCCAGTACTTC.